This T cell receptor beta chain stems from a study of CD8 T cells in ankylosing spondylitis. Study-level results: Peripheral blood samples showed relatively rare disease-linked clones, and these clones were CD8+. About 8 highly homologous variants made up a TCR beta motif, and this motif appeared characteristic of ankylosing spondylitis blood. In synovial fluid and blood from reactive arthritis, some motif variants were previously reported. In ankylosing spondylitis patients, matched synovial fluid reportedly showed significant enrichment of disease-linked clones.

Germline V gives CDR1 SGHRS, CDR2 YFSETQ. There are 16 residues in the CDR3. V lost 7 bases and J lost 5; bases outside the gene matches: 16. In this sample, this clonotype turned up many times. The antigen is undetermined. Via MiXCR, TCRdb re-called the 5' RACE reads, giving one row per CDR3 protein. This sample carries 150,000 to 200,000 distinct CDR3 sequences, 11% of them seen once, and the ten largest clones take about 27%. The specimen sequenced was blood, either unsorted or a sorted T cell fraction (not recorded which). The chain recombines TRBV5-1 with TRBJ2-7, with TRBD2 identical over 9 bases. This TCR came from a male donor with ankylosing spondylitis or in good health (not recorded which). CDR3 residues: CASSLVVASGNDEQYF. The DNA of the CDR3 is TGCGCCAGCTCCTTAGTGGTGGCTAGCGGGAATGACGAGCAGTACTTC.